This T cell receptor beta chain is drawn from a study of T cell repertoires in cytomegalovirus infection. As for this clonotype: Its antigen is as yet unknown.

The CDR3 sequence is 8 residues long. CDR1 DFQATT and CDR2 SNEGSKA come from the germline V gene (reference sequence). V dropped 5 bases and J dropped 13 bases, with 8 bases sitting between them. TCRdb reanalysed the reads using MiXCR and keeps one entry per CDR3 protein. This table holds some 700,000 distinct CDR3 sequences, around 30% found once. The TCR originated in a human donor in good health (CMV status not recorded). Some clones in this sample may be carry-over from other donors' samples. The specimen comprised cultured PBMCs, sampled from culture after CMV antigen stimulation. V is TRBV20-1 and J is TRBJ1-1; the D is unclear. The CDR3 reads CSAPNGFF. The CDR3 DNA follows: TGCAGTGCTCCCAATGGTTTCTTT.